The source of this TCR beta chain is a study of graft-versus-host responses after intestinal transplantation. Whole-study context: Multivisceral, liver-intestinal, or isolated intestinal grafts were transplanted into recipients. Recipients were all induced with anti-thymocyte globulin, then given tacrolimus and steroids for two to three years. Study-level findings and limits: Recipient marrow harbored GvH clones, some of which surfaced first in ileum or blood. Peak levels of circulating GvH clones tracked with early post-transplant HvG declines.

Sequencing used immunoSEQ multiplex PCR; TCRdb keeps in-frame clones, though not all of them. Here the sample spans about 86,000 clones, about 85% being singletons. Concerning this clone: Its antigen is undetermined.

The CDR3 has 14 residues. Germline CDR1 is SGHDT and CDR2 is YYEEEE. Trimming removed 1 base from V and 5 bases from J, with 12 bases in between. The source was unstimulated CD4+ T cells sorted from spleen or lymph node cells, collected before transplant. This sequence joins TRBV5-6 and TRBJ2-5; maybe TRBD2 (6 bases). This TCR came from a human donor who was the organ donor for an intestinal transplant. The CDR3 bases are TGTGCCAGCAGCTTGTTCGGGGCGGGGGAGACCCAGTACTTC. As protein: CASSLFGAGETQYF.